Listed below are T cell receptor beta chains from one sample, sequenced in a study of regulatory T cells in long-lasting Graves disease. TCRdb processed the multiplex PCR reads anew with MiXCR; each CDR3 protein has one entry. The sample records about 450,000 distinct CDR3 sequences, about 15% being singletons. A further study also used this sample, focusing on T cells in Graves' hyperthyroidism and ophthalmopathy.

Sequences were derived from peripheral blood mononuclear cells (PBMCs), sampled at new diagnosis, from a patient treated with antithyroid drugs. Receptor source: a woman between 50 and 59 years old with Graves disease. Each CDR3 is given with its conserved first and last residue. The D gene is left open where the match is weak. A clone size is listed for some rows: how often the clone was seen (once, few, many), or a class if it is expanded.

V	D	length	size	J	CDR3
TRBV28	TRBD2	15	many	TRBJ2-1	CASSLSSGTNNEQFF
TRBV3-1	-	15	-	TRBJ2-7	CASSRAASSTYEQYF
TRBV3-1	-	15	-	TRBJ2-1	CASSQVGADYNEQFF
TRBV29-1	TRBD2	17	many	TRBJ2-7	CSVGAVEGTSASYEQYF
TRBV2	-	13	many	TRBJ1-1	CASSESTEWEAFF
TRBV9	-	17	-	TRBJ1-4	CASSVASSVATNEKLFF
TRBV3-1	-	17	-	TRBJ2-6	CASSPVLFLGGANVLTF
TRBV2	-	12	many	TRBJ1-4	CASQSNPESLFF
TRBV7-9	-	15	few	TRBJ2-3	CASSRLLVIADTQYF
TRBV6-1	TRBD1	17	few	TRBJ2-6	CASSRDRDLSGANVLTF
TRBV29-1	-	12	few	TRBJ2-5	CSVVTRAETQYF
TRBV28	TRBD2	15	many	TRBJ2-3	CASSLLLAGTDTQYF
TRBV5-5	-	15	many	TRBJ1-1	CASSLGRGSVTEAFF
TRBV7-3	TRBD2	14	-	TRBJ2-4	CASSYWTSENIQYF
TRBV24-1	TRBD1	17	few	TRBJ2-1	CATSELDRTSSYNEQFF
TRBV18	TRBD1	16	few	TRBJ1-3	CASSPGDRGLRNTIYF
TRBV12-5	-	16	many	TRBJ2-1	CASAPGSGSSYNEQFF
TRBV29-1	-	11	few	TRBJ2-2	CSVSVTGELFF
TRBV29-1	-	12	many	TRBJ1-5	CSVGDTNQPQHF
TRBV6-1	-	17	many	TRBJ2-3	CASSESWLENFGDTQYF
TRBV11-2	TRBD2	15	many	TRBJ2-1	CASSLGASGFNEQFF
TRBV29-1	-	13	-	TRBJ2-7	CSVVWASAYEQYF
TRBV3-1	-	14	many	TRBJ1-1	CASSQDLGSPEAFF
TRBV28	-	15	many	TRBJ1-5	CASSLYVSGFQPQHF
TRBV7-6	TRBD2	15	many	TRBJ2-5	CASSLAQTSGQTQYF
TRBV14	TRBD1	14	-	TRBJ2-7	CASSQMGQAYEQYF
TRBV7-9	TRBD1	15	-	TRBJ2-7	CASSARTGQSYEQYF